The 27 T cell receptor beta chains reported below all come from one sample, sequenced in a study of Ad26.COV2.S vaccination and SARS-CoV-2 variants. Generated by immunoSEQ multiplex PCR, the TCRdb table keeps only in-frame clones and is missing some. The table has 450,000 to 550,000 clones, 89% seen once. The treatment here: roughly 18 received Ad26.COV2.S at low or high dose, single or two shots; a few received placebo; per-sample allocation not given. Collection of the samples took place on day 63 after the first injection of vaccine or placebo. The sample in question was peripheral blood, obtained in a trial of Ad26.COV2.S vaccine versus placebo. The receptors originated from a person between 18 and 60 years old who received the Ad26.COV2.S COVID-19 vaccine or a placebo.

This chain joins TRBV7-9 and TRBJ2-3; D not resolved. V lost 3 bases and J lost 0, with 10 bases in between. CDR3 length equals 15 residues. Germline CDR1 and CDR2: SEHNR and FQNEAQ (reference sequence). CDR3: CASSFIQASTDTQYF. As DNA, the CDR3 is TGTGCCAGCAGCTTTATCCAGGCTAGCACAGATACGCAGTATTTT.

This chain uses TRBV7-9 with TRBJ2-2, with D uncertain. Germline CDR1 reads SEHNR; CDR2 reads FQNEAQ (reference sequence). Trimming cost V 3 bases and J 2 bases, with 16 bases left between them. The CDR3 is made up of 17 amino acids. CDR3 nucleotide sequence: TGTGCCAGCAGCTTTTCTCCCTCCAGTTATAACACCGGGGAGCTGTTTTTT. Residues: CASSFSPSSYNTGELFF.

The J gene is TRBJ2-7, the V gene TRBV18, with a tentative D call TRBD2 (7 bases). The germline V gene has CDR1 KGHSH and CDR2 LQKENI. This CDR3 contains 14 residues. V gave up 5 bases and J gave up 3 bases, with 14 bases separating them. The CDR3 here is CASSAAGHLYEQYV. The CDR3 bases are TGTGCCAGCTCAGCAGCGGGACACCTCTACGAGCAGTACGTC.

V is TRBV19 and J is TRBJ1-4; no clear D. The CDR3 length is 15 residues. CDR1 is LNHDA, CDR2 SQIVND, per germline (reference sequence). Trimming shortened V by 5 bases and J by 0 bases, and 10 bases separated the two germline ends. CDR3 in amino acids: CASSPRRATNEKLFF. The CDR3 coding sequence is TGTGCCAGTAGTCCCCGCCGAGCAACTAATGAAAAACTGTTTTTT.

The chain couples TRBV2 to TRBJ2-3; TRBD2 aligns across 9 bases. CDR1 and CDR2 (germline): SNHLY, FYNNEI. The CDR3 length is 16 residues. With 1 base clipped from V and 6 bases from J, the junction kept 8 bases outside the gene matches. The CDR3 coding sequence is TGTGCCAGCAGTGAAGATGGCGGGGGGGCCGGGGATACGCAGTATTTT. Translation gives CASSEDGGGAGDTQYF. The full variable domain, completed using reference TRBV2 and TRBJ2-3, is EPEVTQTPSHQVTQMGQEVILRCVPISNHLYFYWYRQILGQKVEFLVSFYNNEISEKSEIFDDQFSVERPDGSNFTLKIRSTKLEDSAMYFCASSEDGGGAGDTQYFGPGTRLTVL.

The chain couples TRBV9 to TRBJ2-5; the match to TRBD2 covers 14 bases. The V segment lost 3 bases and the J segment 4 bases; nucleotides outside the gene matches: 2. Germline V gene lookup returns CDR1 SGDLS and CDR2 YYNGEE. The CDR3 runs 15 residues. CDR3 sequence (DNA): TGTGCCAGCAGCGCCGGGACTAGCGGGGGAGAGACCCAGTACTTC. It is translated as CASSAGTSGGETQYF.

The V call is TRBV6-4, the J call TRBJ1-5, with TRBD1 identical over 10 bases. J lost 2 bases, V lost 6 bases, and 4 bases had no gene match. The CDR3 is 15 residues long. The germline V gene has CDR1 MRHNA and CDR2 SNTAGT. In DNA form, the CDR3 reads TGTGCCAGCAGCGCCGGGACAGGGGGCAATCAGCCCCAGCATTTT. It is translated as CASSAGTGGNQPQHF.

The chain uses TRBV20-1 and TRBJ1-1; unclear D gene. V was clipped by 3 bases and J by 4 bases, with 12 bases between them. The germline CDR1 and CDR2 sequences are DFQATT and SNEGSKA (reference sequence). This CDR3 is built from 13 residues. The CDR3 protein is CSASGPLGTEAFF. As DNA, the CDR3 is TGCAGTGCTAGTGGGCCACTAGGCACTGAAGCTTTCTTT.

The V call is TRBV3-1 (or the pseudogene TRBV3-2), the J call TRBJ2-1, with TRBD1 as a possible D gene (5 bases). The CDR3 has 14 amino acids. Between the trimmed V and J ends, which lost 4 bases and 8 bases, there was a span of 15 bases. Per germline, CDR1 LGHDT and CDR2 YNNKEL (reference sequence). In DNA form, the CDR3 reads TGTGCCAGCAGCCGACGGGTCCAGGGCGATGAGCAGTTCTTC. Protein: CASSRRVQGDEQFF.

To note about this clone: The same CDR3 can be traced to other DNA sequences in this sample. The chain couples TRBV28 to TRBJ1-2; unclear D gene. CDR1 and CDR2 (germline): MDHEN, SYDVKM. Trimming removed 3 bases at V and 4 bases at J, with 3 bases between. This CDR3 is built from 11 residues. The CDR3 protein is CASSLSYGYTF. The DNA for the CDR3 is TGTGCCAGCAGTTTGTCCTATGGCTACACCTTC.

V gene TRBV24-1 combines with J gene TRBJ2-1; 11 bases fit TRBD2. CDR3 length: 16 residues. In germline, CDR1 is KGHDR, CDR2 SFDVKD. The ends lost 3 bases at V and 8 bases at J; junction bases unmatched: 8. CDR3 sequence: CATSDVTSGSSYEQFF. The CDR3 DNA reads TGTGCCACCAGTGATGTAACTAGCGGGAGTAGCTATGAGCAGTTCTTC.

The rearrangement links TRBV7-3 to TRBJ2-3; 9 positions agree with TRBD1. Trimming took 3 bases from V and 3 from J; bases not matched to a gene: 1. CDR1 and CDR2 (germline): SGHTA, FQGTGA. The CDR3 runs 14 residues. The CDR3 sequence is CASSLGTGTDTQYF. In DNA form, the CDR3 reads TGTGCCAGCAGCTTGGGGACAGGGACAGATACGCAGTATTTT.

The chain recombines TRBV27 with TRBJ1-4; TRBD1 agrees at 7 bases. V shed 6 bases and J 4 bases; nucleotides not matched to a gene: 2. The CDR3 is made up of 13 amino acids. The V gene's germline CDR1 is MNHEY and CDR2 SMNVEV (reference sequence). In DNA, the CDR3 is TGTGCCAGCAGGAGGGGGCTTAATGAAAAACTGTTTTTT. It specifies CASRRGLNEKLFF.

The chain employs TRBV5-1 and TRBJ2-1; the match to TRBD2 covers 12 bases. The CDR3 covers 16 residues. From germline, CDR1 is SGHRS and CDR2 YFSETQ. The V gene end was trimmed by 6 bases and the J gene end by 7 bases; junction bases not matched to a gene: 11. In DNA form, the CDR3 reads TGCGCCAGCAACATTGGCCTAGCGGGAGGGCTAAATGAGCAGTTCTTC. It is translated as CASNIGLAGGLNEQFF. Complete variable domain (other parts from reference TRBV5-1 and TRBJ2-1): KAGVTQTPRYLIKTRGQQVTLSCSPISGHRSVSWYQQTPGQGLQFLFEYFSETQRNKGNFPGRFSGRQFSNSRSEMNVSTLELGDSALYLCASNIGLAGGLNEQFFGPGTRLTVL.

This rearrangement joins TRBV3-1 (or the pseudogene TRBV3-2) to TRBJ2-5; unclear D gene. In germline, CDR1 is LGHDT, CDR2 YNNKEL (reference sequence). The V gene lost 0 bases and the J gene lost 2 bases, with 10 bases spanning the gap. The length of the CDR3 is 15 residues. In DNA, the CDR3 is TGTGCCAGCAGCCAAGATCCTCCGGAGCAAGAGACCCAGTACTTC. This translates into CASSQDPPEQETQYF.

The rearrangement uses TRBV13 and TRBJ2-3, with 12 nucleotides matching TRBD2. The trim removed 6 bases at V and 6 bases at J, leaving 10 bases unmatched. Per the germline V gene, CDR1 is PRHDT and CDR2 is FYEKMQ (reference sequence). The CDR3 length is 16 residues. The CDR3 DNA is TGTGCCAGCAGTCTACTAGCGGGAGGAACAGCGGATACGCAGTATTTT. Translated, it gives CASSLLAGGTADTQYF.

This sequence joins TRBV7-9 and TRBJ1-1; no clear D gene. The CDR3 is 12 residues long. Germline-derived CDR1 and CDR2 are SEHNR and FQNEAQ (reference sequence). V was pared by 5 bases and J by 10 bases, with 14 bases between. CDR3 sequence reads: CASSRPGAGAFF. The CDR3 DNA reads TGTGCCAGCAGCCGACCCGGAGCCGGAGCTTTCTTT. The variable domain in full, completed from reference TRBV7-9 and TRBJ1-1, reads DTGVSQNPRHKITKRGQNVTFRCDPISEHNRLYWYRQTLGQGPEFLTYFQNEAQLEKSRLLSDRFSAERPKGSFSTLEIQRTEQGDSAMYLCASSRPGAGAFFGQGTRLTVV.

The rearrangement uses TRBV7-7 and TRBJ2-3; D unresolved. Germline-derived CDR1 and CDR2 are SSHAT and FNYEAQ (reference sequence). The V end was cut by 3 bases, the J end by 7 bases, with 17 bases between. CDR3 length equals 15 residues. CDR3 bases: TGTGCCAGCAGCTTGGAACCCTCGGTCCTCCATACGCAGTATTTT. This translates into CASSLEPSVLHTQYF. The variable domain in full, completed from reference TRBV7-7 and TRBJ2-3, reads GAGVSQSPRYKVTKRGQDVTLRCDPISSHATLYWYQQALGQGPEFLTYFNYEAQPDKSGLPSDRFSAERPEGSISTLTIQRTEQRDSAMYRCASSLEPSVLHTQYFGPGTRLTVL.

The rearrangement joins TRBV5-6 to TRBJ2-3; D may be TRBD2 (6 bases). Per the germline V gene, CDR1 is SGHDT and CDR2 is YYEEEE. The CDR3 is made up of 15 amino acids. V was clipped by 0 bases and J by 4 bases, with 12 bases between them. CDR3 protein: CASSLGRRGADTQYF. The CDR3 coding sequence is TGTGCCAGCAGCTTGGGTAGGAGGGGAGCAGATACGCAGTATTTT.

V and J are TRBV28 and TRBJ2-1; the D gene is possibly TRBD2 (6 bases). The CDR3 contains 16 residues. CDR1 and CDR2 (germline): MDHEN, SYDVKM. V was shortened by 7 bases and J by 0 bases, with 16 bases between the two germline ends. CDR3 region: CASTSLGRGSYNEQFF. Here the CDR3 DNA reads TGTGCCAGCACCTCCCTGGGGCGGGGCTCCTACAATGAGCAGTTCTTC.

This sequence joins TRBV5-1 and TRBJ2-2; no clear D gene. The CDR3 contains 14 residues. Germline loops: CDR1 SGHRS, CDR2 YFSETQ. V was shortened by 4 bases and J by 6 bases, with 13 bases between the two germline ends. This CDR3 is CASSRTVEPGELFF. The DNA for the CDR3 is TGCGCCAGCAGCCGGACGGTAGAGCCCGGGGAGCTGTTTTTT.

J is TRBJ2-1 and V is TRBV24-1; no clear D gene. Germline V CDR1 and CDR2: KGHDR, SFDVKD. The V gene lost 0 bases and the J gene lost 0 bases, with 5 bases spanning the gap. The length of the CDR3 is 15 residues. CDR3 bases: TGTGCCACCAGTGATTTGAGTGACTCCTACAATGAGCAGTTCTTC. Translation gives CATSDLSDSYNEQFF.

This chain links TRBV5-1 with TRBJ2-5, with 10 bases fitting TRBD1. In germline, CDR1 is SGHRS, CDR2 YFSETQ. The CDR3 sequence is 16 residues long. V lost 4 bases to trimming and J lost 5 bases; unmatched junction nucleotides: 11. CDR3 sequence (DNA): TGCGCCAGCAGCCCCGCCGGGACAGGGGCTGTCGAGACCCAGTACTTC. Translated, it gives CASSPAGTGAVETQYF.

This rearrangement joins TRBV28 to TRBJ2-5; D unclear. CDR3 length equals 12 residues. The V gene lost 2 bases and the J gene lost 6 bases, with 7 bases spanning the gap. Germline CDR1 is MDHEN and CDR2 is SYDVKM. This CDR3 is CASSLVTKTQYF. CDR3 coding DNA: TGTGCCAGCAGTTTAGTCACAAAGACCCAGTACTTC.

The chain is built from TRBV12-3 or TRBV12-4 and TRBJ2-5, with D maybe TRBD2 (5 bases). The CDR3 covers 13 residues. V was pared by 10 bases and J by 2 bases, with 14 bases between. The CDR3 is CATGVGLQETQYF. CDR3 nucleotide sequence: TGTGCCACCGGGGTTGGCTTACAAGAGACCCAGTACTTC.

The chain is built from TRBV28 and TRBJ2-7, with D hard to call. The germline gives CDR1 MDHEN, CDR2 SYDVKM. V lost 8 bases to trimming and J lost 2 bases, with 7 bases between them. The CDR3 consists of 11 residues. CDR3 DNA sequence: TGTGCCAGCGAGGATACCTACGAGCAGTACTTC. Protein product: CASEDTYEQYF.

The sample holds one count of this clone. V gene TRBV19 combines with J gene TRBJ2-2; the match to TRBD2 covers 8 bases. This CDR3 has 17 residues. V trimming: 5 bases; J trimming: 2 bases; junction bases outside the gene matches: 10. Germline CDR1 reads LNHDA; CDR2 reads SQIVND (reference sequence). In nucleotides, the CDR3 is TGTGCCAGTAGTGCCCTTAGGACTAGCAATAACACCGGGGAGCTGTTTTTT. This encodes CASSALRTSNNTGELFF.